One and the same sample provided the 7 T cell receptor beta chains below, sequenced in a study of shared clonotypes between healthy human individuals. Sequenced by immunoSEQ multiplex PCR; TCRdb stores in-frame clones only, minus some. The repertoire holds fewer than 700,000 clones, with roughly 95% as singletons. CD8 cells classed as naive were CD45RO-negative and positively selected for CCR7, excluding terminally differentiated effector memory CD45RA+ cells. Sequenced sample: naive CD8+ T cells sorted from blood. The receptors shown here come from a woman in her thirties in good health.

The chain uses TRBV7-9 and TRBJ2-7, with TRBD2 matching over 9 bases. Germline V gives CDR1 SEHNR, CDR2 FQNEAQ (reference sequence). The CDR3 runs 14 residues. Trimming cost V 3 bases and J 4 bases; bases outside gene matches: 4. CDR3 sequence (DNA): TGTGCCAGCAGCTTCGTAGCGGGGGAGTACGAGCAGTACTTC. It yields the protein CASSFVAGEYEQYF.

The chain combines TRBV19 with TRBJ1-5, with D possibly matching TRBD1 (5 bases). Germline CDR1 and CDR2: LNHDA and SQIVND (reference sequence). This CDR3 comprises 14 residues. The V end lost 6 bases, the J end lost 6 bases, and 15 bases lay between the germline ends. The CDR3 DNA reads TGTGCCAGTAGACACACGGGGGGGTCTCAGCCCCAGCATTTT. Its translation is CASRHTGGSQPQHF.

The chain carries TRBV9 and TRBJ2-5; 11 positions match TRBD2. V lost 4 bases to trimming and J lost 1 base; unmatched junction nucleotides: 18. This CDR3 has 20 amino acids. Germline assignment: CDR1 SGDLS and CDR2 YYNGEE. The CDR3 spells CASSRPEEPGTSGFQETQYF. DNA for the CDR3: TGTGCCAGCAGCAGACCCGAGGAACCCGGGACTAGCGGATTCCAAGAGACCCAGTACTTC.

This chain links TRBV28 with TRBJ2-7, with D possibly being TRBD1 or TRBD2 (5 bases each). The germline V and J ends were trimmed by 4 bases and 4 bases, with 8 bases remaining between them. Germline loops: CDR1 MDHEN, CDR2 SYDVKM. The CDR3 has 12 amino acids. The DNA of the CDR3 is TGTGCCAGCAGTTGGGACCAATACGAGCAGTACTTC. Its translation: CASSWDQYEQYF.

The V and J genes are TRBV5-6 and TRBJ1-6; D possibly corresponds to TRBD1 (5 bases). From germline, CDR1 is SGHDT and CDR2 YYEEEE. Trimming left V 4 bases short and J 9 bases short, with 17 bases between. This CDR3 contains 15 residues. In nucleotides, the CDR3 is TGTGCCAGCAGCGCGGGACCTAGTTGGGCTTCACCCCTCCACTTT. Protein sequence: CASSAGPSWASPLHF.

The CDR3 sequence: CASSTGLYQFF. In nucleotides, the CDR3 is TGTGCCAGCAGCACGGGACTCTACCAGTTCTTC. The chain is built from TRBV27 and TRBJ2-1; tentatively, D is TRBD2 (6 bases). The V end was cut by 6 bases, the J end by 13 bases, with 13 bases between. The CDR3 is made up of 11 amino acids. From germline, CDR1 is MNHEY and CDR2 SMNVEV (reference sequence).

This chain uses TRBV19 with TRBJ2-1; TRBD2 agrees at 7 bases. Germline V gene data show CDR1 as LNHDA and CDR2 as SQIVND (reference sequence). With V trimmed by 7 bases and J by 6 bases, 12 bases remained unmatched. The CDR3 spans 15 residues. In DNA, the CDR3 is TGTGCCAGTAAGTTCGGAGCGGGAAGGGTCAATGAGCAGTTCTTC. Translation gives CASKFGAGRVNEQFF.